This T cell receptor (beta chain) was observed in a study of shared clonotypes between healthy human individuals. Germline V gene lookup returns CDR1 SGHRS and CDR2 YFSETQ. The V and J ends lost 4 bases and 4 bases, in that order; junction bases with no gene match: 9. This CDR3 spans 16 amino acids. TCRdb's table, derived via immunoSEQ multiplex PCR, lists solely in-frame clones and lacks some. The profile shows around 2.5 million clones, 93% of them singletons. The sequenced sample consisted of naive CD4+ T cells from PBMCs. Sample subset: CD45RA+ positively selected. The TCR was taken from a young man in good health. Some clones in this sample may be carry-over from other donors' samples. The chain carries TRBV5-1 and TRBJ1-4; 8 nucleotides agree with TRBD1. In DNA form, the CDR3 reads TGCGCCAGCAGCGACCCGACAGGGGTGGGTAATGAAAAACTGTTTTTT. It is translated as CASSDPTGVGNEKLFF.